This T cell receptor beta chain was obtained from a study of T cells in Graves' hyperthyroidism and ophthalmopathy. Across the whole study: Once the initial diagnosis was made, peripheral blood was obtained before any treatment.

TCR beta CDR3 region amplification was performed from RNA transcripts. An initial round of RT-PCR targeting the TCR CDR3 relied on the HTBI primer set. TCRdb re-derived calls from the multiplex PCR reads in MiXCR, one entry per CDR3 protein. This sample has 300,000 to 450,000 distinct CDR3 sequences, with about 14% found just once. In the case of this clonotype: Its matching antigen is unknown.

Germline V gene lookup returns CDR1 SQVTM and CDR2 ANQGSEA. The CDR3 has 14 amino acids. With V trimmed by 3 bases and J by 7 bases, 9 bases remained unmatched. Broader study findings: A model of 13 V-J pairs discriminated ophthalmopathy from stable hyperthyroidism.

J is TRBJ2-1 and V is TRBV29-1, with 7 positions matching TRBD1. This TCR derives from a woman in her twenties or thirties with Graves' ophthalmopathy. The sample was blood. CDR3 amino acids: CSVEQGRGSNEQFF. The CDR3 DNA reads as TGCAGCGTTGAGCAGGGCAGGGGGTCTAATGAGCAGTTCTTC.